This T cell receptor (beta chain) is drawn from a study of Ad26.COV2.S vaccination and SARS-CoV-2 variants. Study in general: The vaccine Ad26.COV2.S was put into the muscle once, or twice with 56 days between.

Findings and caveats of the study: People who got the vaccine or the placebo had similar non-spike TCR breadth.

Germline CDR1 is SGDLS and CDR2 is YYNGEE. V was trimmed by 0 bases and J by 5 bases, leaving 11 bases between them. The CDR3 totals 14 residues. Clones were sequenced by immunoSEQ multiplex PCR, and TCRdb holds only the in-frame ones, with some missing. The table includes approximately 450,000 clones, approximately 92% detected once. Treatment: some 20 received Ad26.COV2.S at low or high dose, single or two shots; several received placebo; per-sample allocation not given. Collection of the samples took place on day 63 after the first injection of vaccine or placebo. Spike of the Wuhan-strain SARS-CoV-2 was expressed by an Ad26 vector, which formed the vaccine. Regarding this clone: Its matching antigen is unknown.

The chain couples TRBV9 to TRBJ2-5; weak D call: TRBD2 (6 bases). The source material was peripheral blood, sampled in a trial of Ad26.COV2.S vaccine versus placebo. The receptor comes from a person between 18 and 65 years old who received the Ad26.COV2.S COVID-19 vaccine or a placebo. CDR3 sequence (DNA): TGTGCCAGCAGCGTAGGGGCGGGGCCGGAGACCCAGTACTTC. Translating gives CASSVGAGPETQYF.